A selection of T cell receptor beta chains follows, all from one sample in a study of regulatory T cells in long-lasting Graves disease. MiXCR was run by TCRdb on the multiplex PCR reads, yielding one entry per CDR3 protein. The sample carries hundreds of thousands of distinct CDR3 sequences, approximately 15% recorded once. In addition, the sample was reused for a study of T cells in Graves' hyperthyroidism and ophthalmopathy.

The sample was peripheral blood mononuclear cells (PBMCs), taken at new diagnosis, from a patient treated with antithyroid drugs. Receptors were obtained from a woman aged 25 to 39 with Graves disease. Each CDR3 is given with its conserved first and last residue. The D gene is left open where the match is weak. Clone size, where shown, is once, few, many, or a class for clones that have expanded.

J gene: TRBJ1-6; V gene: TRBV27; D gene: .; clone size: few; CDR3 DNA: TGTGCCACAGCTGACCAGAATAATTCACCCCTCCACTTT; CDR3 protein: CATADQNNSPLHF
J gene: TRBJ2-1; V gene: TRBV6-2/TRBV6-3; D gene: TRBD1; clone size: many; CDR3 DNA: TGTGCCAGCATCTCCGGGACAGGGATCTACAATGAGCAGTTCTTC; CDR3 protein: CASISGTGIYNEQFF
J gene: TRBJ2-7; V gene: TRBV30; D gene: .; clone size: .; CDR3 DNA: TGTGCCTGCCTCCGGGCCCAGACCTACGAGCAGTACTTC; CDR3 protein: CACLRAQTYEQYF
J gene: TRBJ2-3; V gene: TRBV10-3; D gene: .; clone size: few; CDR3 DNA: TGTGCCATCACTGGTCAGCAGACCGATACGCAGTATTTT; CDR3 protein: CAITGQQTDTQYF
J gene: TRBJ2-2; V gene: TRBV5-6; D gene: .; clone size: many; CDR3 DNA: TGTGCCAGCAGTACGGCGGGACAGACGAACACCGGGGAGCTGTTTTTT; CDR3 protein: CASSTAGQTNTGELFF
J gene: TRBJ2-1; V gene: TRBV20-1; D gene: .; clone size: few; CDR3 DNA: TGCAGTGCCGAATCGAGGCGGCGGGTTGGGCCCGATGAGCAGTTCTTC; CDR3 protein: CSAESRRRVGPDEQFF
J gene: TRBJ2-1; V gene: TRBV3-1; D gene: TRBD2; clone size: few; CDR3 DNA: TGTGCCAGCAGAAACCAGGGAGCGGGAGTGGGATACAATGAGCAGTTCTTC; CDR3 protein: CASRNQGAGVGYNEQFF
J gene: TRBJ2-7; V gene: TRBV28; D gene: TRBD1; clone size: few; CDR3 DNA: TGTGCCAGCAGTTTAAATTCCGGGACAGGTAAAACGCAGCAGTACTTC; CDR3 protein: CASSLNSGTGKTQQYF
J gene: TRBJ2-5; V gene: TRBV24-1; D gene: TRBD1; clone size: few; CDR3 DNA: TGTGCCACCAGTGATCCGGGACAGCTCACAGAGACCCAGTACTTC; CDR3 protein: CATSDPGQLTETQYF
J gene: TRBJ2-7; V gene: TRBV6-2/TRBV6-3; D gene: TRBD2; clone size: few; CDR3 DNA: TGTGCCAGCAGTTACTCCGCCGGGGAGGGTACCTACGAGCAGTACTTC; CDR3 protein: CASSYSAGEGTYEQYF
J gene: TRBJ2-2; V gene: TRBV12-3/TRBV12-4; D gene: TRBD2; clone size: .; CDR3 DNA: TGTGCCAGCACCAATTCGGGACTAGCGGGGAACACCGGGGAGCTGTTTTTT; CDR3 protein: CASTNSGLAGNTGELFF
J gene: TRBJ1-2; V gene: TRBV28; D gene: .; clone size: many; CDR3 DNA: TGTGCCAGCACCCGGACGTCTAACTATGGCTACACCTTC; CDR3 protein: CASTRTSNYGYTF
J gene: TRBJ2-2; V gene: TRBV12-3/TRBV12-4; D gene: .; clone size: .; CDR3 DNA: TGTGCCAGCAGTTTAATATCAAACCGGGAGCTGTTTTTT; CDR3 protein: CASSLISNRELFF
J gene: TRBJ2-7; V gene: TRBV6-2/TRBV6-3; D gene: TRBD1; clone size: many; CDR3 DNA: TGTGCCACCGGACAGGGGGCCTGGGAGCAGTACTTC; CDR3 protein: CATGQGAWEQYF
J gene: TRBJ2-7; V gene: TRBV28; D gene: .; clone size: many; CDR3 DNA: TGTGCCAGCAGTTCCAGGGCTTTGTCCTACGAGCAGTACTTC; CDR3 protein: CASSSRALSYEQYF
J gene: TRBJ2-2; V gene: TRBV20-1; D gene: .; clone size: .; CDR3 DNA: TGCAGCCCTAGCCCACAATTAAAAGGGACCGGGGAGCTGTTTTTT; CDR3 protein: CSPSPQLKGTGELFF
J gene: TRBJ1-1; V gene: TRBV12-3/TRBV12-4; D gene: .; clone size: many; CDR3 DNA: TGTGCCAGCAGTTTAGCGAGAGGGGGGGCCACTGAAGCTTTCTTT; CDR3 protein: CASSLARGGATEAFF
J gene: TRBJ1-5; V gene: TRBV3-1; D gene: .; clone size: many; CDR3 DNA: TGTGCCAGCAGCCACCGGGGAGGTCCTCATCAGCCCCAGCATTTT; CDR3 protein: CASSHRGGPHQPQHF
J gene: TRBJ2-7; V gene: TRBV7-2; D gene: TRBD2; clone size: few; CDR3 DNA: TGTGCCAGCAGCCCTCGGAGCGGGACCGCGGTCGAGCAGTACTTC; CDR3 protein: CASSPRSGTAVEQYF
J gene: TRBJ2-1; V gene: TRBV5-1; D gene: TRBD1; clone size: .; CDR3 DNA: TGCGCCAGCAGACTCACGCCGGGACAGGGGATAGTGAATGAGCAGTTCTTC; CDR3 protein: CASRLTPGQGIVNEQFF
J gene: TRBJ1-5; V gene: TRBV2; D gene: .; clone size: .; CDR3 DNA: TGTGCCAGCACTGGAGAACAGCAGCCCCAGCATTTT; CDR3 protein: CASTGEQQPQHF
J gene: TRBJ1-1; V gene: TRBV18; D gene: .; clone size: few; CDR3 DNA: TGTGCCAGCTCACCCGGGGGGCTTCTGGTGAACACTGAAGCTTTCTTT; CDR3 protein: CASSPGGLLVNTEAFF
J gene: TRBJ1-2; V gene: TRBV10-3; D gene: .; clone size: few; CDR3 DNA: TGTGCCATCAGTGGTGAAAGGCCCCGAGTGGATGGCTACACCTTC; CDR3 protein: CAISGERPRVDGYTF
J gene: TRBJ2-5; V gene: TRBV2; D gene: .; clone size: many; CDR3 DNA: TGTGCCAGCAGTGATGAGGGCGCGGCTCGGGAGACCCAGTACTTC; CDR3 protein: CASSDEGAARETQYF
J gene: TRBJ1-2; V gene: TRBV5-6; D gene: .; clone size: few; CDR3 DNA: TGTGCCAGCAGCCCCTGGACACCTAGCTATGGCTACACCTTC; CDR3 protein: CASSPWTPSYGYTF
J gene: TRBJ1-1; V gene: TRBV5-1; D gene: .; clone size: many; CDR3 DNA: TGTGCCAGCAGCTTAGCCGGGGGAAACACTGAAGCTTTCTTT; CDR3 protein: CASSLAGGNTEAFF
J gene: TRBJ1-5; V gene: TRBV6-1; D gene: .; clone size: many; CDR3 DNA: TGTGCCAGCAGTGCAGATTTCAATCAGCCCCAGCATTTT; CDR3 protein: CASSADFNQPQHF
J gene: TRBJ1-3; V gene: TRBV20-1; D gene: .; clone size: .; CDR3 DNA: TGCAGTGCCCCTGCGTCCTCCTCTGGAAACACCATATATTTT; CDR3 protein: CSAPASSSGNTIYF
J gene: TRBJ2-7; V gene: TRBV15; D gene: TRBD2; clone size: .; CDR3 DNA: TGTGCCACCAGCAGAGATCGGGGGGACTACGAGCAGTACTTC; CDR3 protein: CATSRDRGDYEQYF
J gene: TRBJ2-5; V gene: TRBV14; D gene: TRBD2; clone size: .; CDR3 DNA: TGTGCCAGCAGCCAAGGGGTGCGACTAGCGGGTACCTTCGGAGAGACCCAGTACTTC; CDR3 protein: CASSQGVRLAGTFGETQYF
J gene: TRBJ1-3; V gene: TRBV30; D gene: .; clone size: many; CDR3 DNA: TGTGCCTGGGACAACTCTGGAAACACCATATATTTT; CDR3 protein: CAWDNSGNTIYF